The entry that follows covers one T cell receptor (beta chain) sequence. Its antigen is still unknown. The CDR3 length is 12 residues. Looked up from germline, CDR1 is SEHNR and CDR2 is FQNEAQ (reference sequence). V gave up 1 base and J gave up 4 bases, with 4 bases separating them. This sample was included in a study of siplizumab effects on memory and regulatory T cells. General study results and limits: Confirmatory evidence of suppressive function in proliferating siplizumab-culture Tregs was not obtained. Siplizumab gave mappable alloreactive CD4+ clones an average Treg-derived fraction of under 75%, against over 25% in controls. A significant reduction in alloreactive sequences traceable to unstimulated CD4+ memory cells was produced by siplizumab.

Sequenced by immunoSEQ multiplex PCR; TCRdb stores in-frame clones only, minus some. The sample lists about 100,000 clones, 91% occurring once. This chain uses TRBV7-9 with TRBJ2-5; the D is unclear. The sequenced sample was CD4+ T cells sorted from blood. The source is a human donor in good health. CDR3 DNA sequence: TGTGCCAGCAGCTTAGTAGCAGAGACCCAGTACTTC. It translates to CASSLVAETQYF.